This T cell receptor (beta chain) was recorded in a study of T-cell reconstitution after alpha-beta-depleted transplantation in children. There are 12 residues in the CDR3. With 3 bases removed from V and 3 bases from J, the gap between germline ends came to 6 bases. Germline CDR1 is LGHNT and CDR2 is FRNRAP. Study-level findings and limits: The main origin of T-cell counts and diversity one year after transplant was newly produced T cells. Surviving recipient T cells and thymic progenitors accounted for the high day-60 TCRbeta diversity observed in some patients. Expanded graft clones numbering several hundred reportedly gave rise to alpha-beta T cells about two months after transplant.

The TCRbeta library was prepared with unique molecular identifiers. TCRdb analysed the PCR reads with MiXCR anew, one entry per CDR3 protein. The sample records 200,000 to 250,000 distinct CDR3 sequences, 7.5% to 9.5% being singletons. This clonotype has at least ten counts. Its antigen is not identified. The J gene is TRBJ2-7, the V gene TRBV12-5; D gene unclear. The sequenced sample was PBMCs, mostly from graft donor cells, obtained 180 days after TCRalphabeta/CD19-depleted stem cell transplant. The sequence derives from a male patient younger than 18 who had a stem cell transplant for acute lymphoblastic leukemia, so the T cells may come from the graft donor. The CDR3 protein is CASGFRGYEQYF. The CDR3 coding sequence is TGTGCTAGTGGTTTTCGCGGCTACGAGCAGTACTTC.